This record covers a single T cell receptor beta chain. The sample originates from a study of blood T cell repertoires in COVID-19. Study-wide context: Collection of acute and convalescent COVID-19 samples took place in the United States, Italy and Spain. T cells, B-cell-depleted T cells, or PBMCs provided the cDNA or gDNA that served as material.

V dropped 4 bases and J dropped 10 bases, with 20 bases sitting between them. CDR1 SGHVS and CDR2 FQNEAQ come from the germline V gene. There are 16 residues in the CDR3. In the authors' workflow: How many nucleated cells were present was estimated from reference gene primer amplification. Assay: immunoSEQ multiplex PCR; the TCRdb copy retains only in-frame clones and omits some. V and J calls and clone size are copied from that table; D and trimming were computed from the DNA. Here the sample spans about 190,000 clones, around 80% being singletons. This TCR was sampled from a woman aged 45 to 65 with acute or convalescent COVID-19. The source material was peripheral blood. The chain couples TRBV7-8 to TRBJ1-6; D is uncertain. The CDR3 DNA is TGTGCCAGCAGCTCCCCCCGCATAGGGAGTAAATCACCCCTCCACTTT. Encoded protein: CASSSPRIGSKSPLHF.